Included here is one T cell receptor (beta chain) sequence, with context. Germline V gene lookup returns CDR1 SGDLS and CDR2 YYNGEE. V lost 4 bases, J lost 5 bases, and 22 bases lay in between. The CDR3 extends over 17 amino acids. The sample belongs to a study of identifying expanded T cells in peripheral blood. The data were produced by immunoSEQ multiplex PCR, yet TCRdb's version contains in-frame clones alone and is incomplete. The table lists 100,000 to 150,000 clones, approximately 88% of them singletons. Sequenced sample: blood. The chain carries TRBV9 and TRBJ2-1; the D call may be TRBD1 or TRBD2 (6 bases each). This receptor was identified in a person aged 18 to 75 in good health. The CDR3 DNA reads TGTGCCAGCAGCCCGGGTCGTTGGGGGGCGCGTCACAATGAGCAGTTCTTC. Amino acid sequence: CASSPGRWGARHNEQFF.